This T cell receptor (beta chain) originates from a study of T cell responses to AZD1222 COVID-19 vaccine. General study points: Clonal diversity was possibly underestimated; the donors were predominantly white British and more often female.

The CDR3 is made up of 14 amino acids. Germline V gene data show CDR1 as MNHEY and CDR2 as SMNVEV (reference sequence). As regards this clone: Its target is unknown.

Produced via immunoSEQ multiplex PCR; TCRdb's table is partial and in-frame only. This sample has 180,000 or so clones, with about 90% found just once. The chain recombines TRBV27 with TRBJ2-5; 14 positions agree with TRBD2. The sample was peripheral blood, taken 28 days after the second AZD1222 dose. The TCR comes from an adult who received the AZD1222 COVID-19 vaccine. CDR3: CATGLAGVGETQYF. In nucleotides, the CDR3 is TGTGCAACGGGACTAGCGGGAGTAGGGGAGACCCAGTACTTC.